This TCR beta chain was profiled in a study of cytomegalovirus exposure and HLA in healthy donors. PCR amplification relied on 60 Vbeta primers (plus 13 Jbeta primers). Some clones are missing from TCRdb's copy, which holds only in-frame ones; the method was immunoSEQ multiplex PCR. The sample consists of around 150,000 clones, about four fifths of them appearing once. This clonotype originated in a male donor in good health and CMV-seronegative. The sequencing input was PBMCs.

The CDR3 is CASVYPNRPYNEQFF. For the CDR3, the DNA is TGTGCCAGCGTATATCCCAACAGACCCTACAATGAGCAGTTCTTC. V gene TRBV7-2 combines with J gene TRBJ2-1; D remains ambiguous. Deletions cut 8 bases from V and 2 bases from J, with 16 bases between. The CDR3 totals 15 residues. CDR1 SGHTA and CDR2 FQGNSA come from the germline V gene.